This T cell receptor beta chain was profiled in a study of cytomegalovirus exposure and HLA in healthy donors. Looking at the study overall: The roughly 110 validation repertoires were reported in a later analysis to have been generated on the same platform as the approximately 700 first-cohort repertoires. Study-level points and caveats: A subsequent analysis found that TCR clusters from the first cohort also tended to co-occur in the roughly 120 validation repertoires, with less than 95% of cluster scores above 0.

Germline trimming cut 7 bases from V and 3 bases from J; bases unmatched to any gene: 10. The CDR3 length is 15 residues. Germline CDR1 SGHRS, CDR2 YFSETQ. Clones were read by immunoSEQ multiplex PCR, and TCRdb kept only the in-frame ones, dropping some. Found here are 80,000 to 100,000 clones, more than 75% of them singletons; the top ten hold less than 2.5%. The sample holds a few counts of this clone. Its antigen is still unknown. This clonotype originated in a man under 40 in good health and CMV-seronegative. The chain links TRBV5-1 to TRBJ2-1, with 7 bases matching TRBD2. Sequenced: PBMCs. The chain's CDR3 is CASFLETSYYNEQFF. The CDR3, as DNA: TGCGCCAGCTTCCTTGAGACTAGCTACTACAATGAGCAGTTCTTC.